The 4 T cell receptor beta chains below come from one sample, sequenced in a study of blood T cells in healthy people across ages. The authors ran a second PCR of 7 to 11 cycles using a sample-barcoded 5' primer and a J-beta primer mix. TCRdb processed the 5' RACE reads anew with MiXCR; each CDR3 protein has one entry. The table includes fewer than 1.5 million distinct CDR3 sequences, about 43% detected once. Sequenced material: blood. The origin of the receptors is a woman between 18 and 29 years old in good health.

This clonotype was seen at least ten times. CDR3 DNA: TGCGCCAGCAGCCAAGGCGGACTCAACTCCTACAATGAGCAGTTCTTC. Translation: CASSQGGLNSYNEQFF. The gene calls are TRBV4-1 and TRBJ2-1; a possible D gene is TRBD2 (5 bases). V was trimmed by 1 base and J by 0 bases, leaving 10 bases between them. CDR3 length: 16 amino acids. Germline CDR1 MGHRA, CDR2 YSYEKL.

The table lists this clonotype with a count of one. The CDR3 loop is CASNSVSGANVLTF. CDR3 sequence (DNA): TGTGCCAGCAATTCAGTCTCGGGGGCCAACGTCCTGACTTTC. This chain connects TRBV28 to TRBJ2-6; D uncertain. Trimming removed 7 bases at V and 4 bases at J, with 11 bases between. Germline lookup yields CDR1 MDHEN and CDR2 SYDVKM. The CDR3 is made up of 14 amino acids.

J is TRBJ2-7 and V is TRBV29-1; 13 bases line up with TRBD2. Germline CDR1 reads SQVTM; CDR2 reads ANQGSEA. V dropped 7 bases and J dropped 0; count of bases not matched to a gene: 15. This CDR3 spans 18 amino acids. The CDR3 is CSDLNPGLAGTSSYEQYF. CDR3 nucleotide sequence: TGCAGCGACCTCAACCCGGGACTAGCGGGGACGAGCTCCTACGAGCAGTACTTC.

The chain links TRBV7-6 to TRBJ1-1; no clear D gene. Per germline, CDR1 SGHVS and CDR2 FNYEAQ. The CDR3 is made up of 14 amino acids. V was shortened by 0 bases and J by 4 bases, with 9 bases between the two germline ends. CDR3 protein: CASSLASSGTEAFF. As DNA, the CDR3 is TGTGCCAGCAGCTTAGCCAGCTCGGGCACTGAAGCTTTCTTT.